This TCR beta chain comes out of a study of OX40 agonist ivuxolimab in advanced cancers. Study as a whole: In this trial design, patients received ivuxolimab intravenously at 0.01 to 10 mg/kg every 2 weeks.

Here immunoSEQ multiplex PCR was the method, and the copy in TCRdb shows in-frame clones only, minus some. Of tens of thousands of clones listed, about 91% are singletons. The CDR3 loop spans 14 amino acids. Germline CDR1 reads GTSNPN; CDR2 reads SVGIG (reference sequence). Trimming cost V 5 bases and J 10 bases, with 18 bases left between them. The sequenced sample was CD4+ or CD8+ T cells sorted from blood, obtained in a trial of the OX40 agonist ivuxolimab. The chain couples TRBV30 to TRBJ1-6; tentatively, D is TRBD1 (5 bases). The TCR comes from an adult with an advanced solid tumor such as melanoma, head and neck, liver or kidney cancer. The CDR3 sequence: CAWDKNGAPSPLHF. The CDR3 coding sequence is TGTGCCTGGGACAAGAACGGGGCGCCGTCACCCCTCCACTTT.